A selection of T cell receptor beta chains follows, all from one sample in a study of blood T cell repertoires in COVID-19. Produced via immunoSEQ multiplex PCR; TCRdb's table is partial and in-frame only. This table holds around 200,000 clones, about 87% found once. The sequenced sample consisted of peripheral blood. These receptors all stem from a man between 35 and 55 years old with active or convalescent COVID-19. Each CDR3 is given with its conserved first and last residue. Each record gives: J gene, D gene, clone size, V gene, CDR3 DNA, CDR3 protein. D genes are given only for firm matches. A clone size is listed for some rows: how often the clone was seen (once, few, many), or a class if it is expanded.

>TRBJ1-3|TRBD1|few|TRBV6-5
TGTGCCAGCAGTCCAAGACAGGGTACCGGAAACACCATATATTTT
CASSPRQGTGNTIYF
>TRBJ1-6|NA|NA|TRBV12-3/TRBV12-4
TGTGCCAGCAGTTTTATCGGGAGTGGACCCCTCCACTTT
CASSFIGSGPLHF
>TRBJ2-3|NA|NA|TRBV6-2/TRBV6-3
TGTGCCAGCAGTTACAGGGCAGGGGAGCCAGATACGCAGTATTTT
CASSYRAGEPDTQYF
>TRBJ2-7|TRBD1|NA|TRBV4-1
TGCGCCAGCAGCCAGGACAGGGGGAGGACTGGGCAGTACTTC
CASSQDRGRTGQYF
>TRBJ2-1|TRBD2|once|TRBV28
TGTGCCAGCACCCCGGCTCAGGAGCGGGGGGGCCGCGATGAGCAGTTCTTC
CASTPAQERGGRDEQFF
>TRBJ2-1|NA|NA|TRBV6-2/TRBV6-3
TGTGCCAGCAGCCGCAGGGGTTTCTCCTACAATGAGCAGTTCTTC
CASSRRGFSYNEQFF
>TRBJ2-5|NA|once|TRBV7-2
TGTGCCAGCAGCACCTGGCCGGAGACCCAGTACTTC
CASSTWPETQYF
>TRBJ1-4|TRBD1|NA|TRBV2
TGTGCCAGCACGACCCTACAGGGGGCTAATGAAAAACTGTTTTTT
CASTTLQGANEKLFF
>TRBJ2-3|TRBD1|NA|TRBV18
TGTGCCAGCTCACCAGACAGGGAGAGCACAGATACGCAGTATTTT
CASSPDRESTDTQYF
>TRBJ2-1|TRBD1|NA|TRBV19
TGTGCCAGCCGGACAGGGTACAATGAGCAGTTCTTC
CASRTGYNEQFF
>TRBJ1-6|NA|NA|TRBV10-1
TGCGCCAGCAGGAGCATGAGACAGCGAAGCTCCTATAATTCACCCCTCCACTTT
CASRSMRQRSSYNSPLHF
>TRBJ2-7|TRBD2|few|TRBV27
TGTGCCAGCAGTGTAAGCGGGGGGACCTACGAGCAGTACTTC
CASSVSGGTYEQYF
>TRBJ1-1|NA|once|TRBV7-9
TGTGCCAGCAGTCCCACAGGGAACACTGAAGCTTTCTTT
CASSPTGNTEAFF
>TRBJ1-1|NA|few|TRBV14
TGTGCCAGCAGCCAAGATCCAGTTAACACTGAAGCTTTCTTT
CASSQDPVNTEAFF
>TRBJ1-6|TRBD1|NA|TRBV5-1
TGCGCCAGCAGCTTGAAGGTCAGGGGGCCAGCGACAGGGAATTCACCCCTCCACTTT
CASSLKVRGPATGNSPLHF